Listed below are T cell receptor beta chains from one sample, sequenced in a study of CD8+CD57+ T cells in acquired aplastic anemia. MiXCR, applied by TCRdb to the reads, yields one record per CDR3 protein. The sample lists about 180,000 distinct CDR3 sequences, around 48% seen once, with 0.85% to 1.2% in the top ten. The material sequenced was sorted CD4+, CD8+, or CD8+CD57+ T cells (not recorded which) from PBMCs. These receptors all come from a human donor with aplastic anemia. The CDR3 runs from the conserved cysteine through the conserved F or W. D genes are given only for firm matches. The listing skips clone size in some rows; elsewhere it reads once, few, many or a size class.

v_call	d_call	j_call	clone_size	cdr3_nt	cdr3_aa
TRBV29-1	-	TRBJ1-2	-	TGCGCGACCAGTGCACCCGGAAACTATGGCTACACCTTC	CATSAPGNYGYTF
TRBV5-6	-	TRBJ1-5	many	TGTGCCAGCAGCCCGGGGAAGGATTATAGCAATCAGCCCCAGCATTTT	CASSPGKDYSNQPQHF
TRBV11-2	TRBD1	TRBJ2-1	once	TGTGCCAGCAGCGTTCGACAGGGCTACCAGGACAATGAGCAGTTCTTC	CASSVRQGYQDNEQFF
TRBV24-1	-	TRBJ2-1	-	TGTGCCACCAGTGATTCTTTTTACAATGAGCAGTTCTTC	CATSDSFYNEQFF
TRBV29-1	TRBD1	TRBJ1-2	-	TGCAGCGCCGGGACAGGCGTCCCTTATGGCTACACCTTC	CSAGTGVPYGYTF
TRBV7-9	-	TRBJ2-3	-	TGTGCCAGCAGCGGCGACACCGGCACAGATACGCAGTATTTT	CASSGDTGTDTQYF
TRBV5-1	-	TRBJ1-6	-	TGCGCCAGCAGCCCGGGACACGGGCAGGAGCTTTCACCCCTCCACTTT	CASSPGHGQELSPLHF
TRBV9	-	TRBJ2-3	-	TGTGCCAGTCTCGAGCCCGATACGCAGTATTTT	CASLEPDTQYF
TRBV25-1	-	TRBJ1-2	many	TGTGCCAGCAGTGAAACCTGGGACCGAACGTTTTTTGGCTACACCTTC	CASSETWDRTFFGYTF
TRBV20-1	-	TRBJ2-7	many	TGCAGTGGCGGTACTATATCCTACGAGCAGTACTTC	CSGGTISYEQYF
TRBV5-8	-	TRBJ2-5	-	TGTGCCAGCAGCTTGTTGGGCGGAGGAGAGACCCAGTACTTC	CASSLLGGGETQYF
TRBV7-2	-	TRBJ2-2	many	TGTGCCAGCAGCTTATTACTTTACACCGGGGAGCTGTTTTTT	CASSLLLYTGELFF
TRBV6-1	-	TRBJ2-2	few	TGTGCCAGCACTCCAACCGGGACGATGCCCGGGGAGCTGTTTTTT	CASTPTGTMPGELFF
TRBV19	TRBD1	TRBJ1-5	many	TGTGCCAGTAGTAAGGACAGGGTGGGTAGGGGCAATCAGCCCCAGCATTTT	CASSKDRVGRGNQPQHF
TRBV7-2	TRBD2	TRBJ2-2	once	TGTGCCAGCAGCGCACCGGGGGGTGCGAACACCGGGGAGCTGTTTTTT	CASSAPGGANTGELFF
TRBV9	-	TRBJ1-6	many	TGTGCCAGCAGCGTAGAAGGGGCCAATTCACCCCTCCACTTT	CASSVEGANSPLHF
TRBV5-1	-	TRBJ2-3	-	TGCGCCAGCAGCGAAAGGGGTGGCACAGATACGCAGTATTTT	CASSERGGTDTQYF
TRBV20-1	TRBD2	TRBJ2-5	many	TGCAGTGCTTCACCGCCTTGGGGGGGGGCCCAGTACTTC	CSASPPWGGAQYF
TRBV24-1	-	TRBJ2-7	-	TGTGCCACCAGTGCGGGGGGGACAGGGCCCTACGAGCAGTACTTC	CATSAGGTGPYEQYF
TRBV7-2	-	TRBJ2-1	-	TGTGCCAGCAGCTTAGCGGGGGGGCCACATGAGCAGTTCTTC	CASSLAGGPHEQFF
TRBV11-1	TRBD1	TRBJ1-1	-	TGTGCCAGCAGCCCCGACAGGGGAGGAGAGGACACTGAAGCTTTCTTT	CASSPDRGGEDTEAFF
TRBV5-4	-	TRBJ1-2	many	TGTGCCAGCAGCTCCAGGGACTTGGGCTACACCTTC	CASSSRDLGYTF
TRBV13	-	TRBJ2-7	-	TGTGCCAGCAGCTTAGGTTCCGGCTACGAGCAGTACTTC	CASSLGSGYEQYF
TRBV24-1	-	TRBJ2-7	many	TGTGCCACCACAGGCCCCACGAGTACATTCTACGAGCAGTACTTC	CATTGPTSTFYEQYF
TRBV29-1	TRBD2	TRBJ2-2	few	TGCAGCGTTCCCGGGCTAGCGGGGTACACCGGGGAGCTGTTTTTT	CSVPGLAGYTGELFF
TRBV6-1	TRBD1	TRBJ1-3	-	TGTGCCAGCAGGAGGACAGGGGGTGGAAACACCATATATTTT	CASRRTGGGNTIYF
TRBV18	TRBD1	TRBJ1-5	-	TGTGCCAGCTCCGGACAGGGGGCGAGCAATCAGCCCCAGCATTTT	CASSGQGASNQPQHF
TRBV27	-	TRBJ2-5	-	TGTGCCAGCAGCCTTTGGGGACAAGAGACCCAGTACTTC	CASSLWGQETQYF
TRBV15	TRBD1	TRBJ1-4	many	TGTGCCACCAGCAGAGTAAGGGGGCGAACTAATGAAAAACTGTTTTTT	CATSRVRGRTNEKLFF
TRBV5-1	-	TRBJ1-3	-	TGCGCCAGCAGCTTGGTTGCAGGGGCAGGAAACACCATATATTTT	CASSLVAGAGNTIYF
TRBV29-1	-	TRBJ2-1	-	TGCAGCGTTTACGTCTCCTACAATGAGCAGTTCTTC	CSVYVSYNEQFF
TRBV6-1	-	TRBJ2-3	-	TGTGCCAGCAGTACGCGGGGCACAGATACGCAGTATTTT	CASSTRGTDTQYF
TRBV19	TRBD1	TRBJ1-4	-	TGTGCCAGCACAGGGGGCGGAGGCGGTGAAAAACTGTTTTTT	CASTGGGGGEKLFF
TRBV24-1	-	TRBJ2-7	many	TGTGCCACCAGTGATTTCACAGCCAGAGGCTACGAGCAGTACTTC	CATSDFTARGYEQYF
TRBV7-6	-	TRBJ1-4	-	TGTGCCAGCAGCTTAGGAGGGGGACGGACTAATGAAAAACTGTTTTTT	CASSLGGGRTNEKLFF
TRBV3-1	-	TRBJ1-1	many	TGTGCCAGCAGCCAACCCACAGGGAACACTGAAGCTTTCTTT	CASSQPTGNTEAFF
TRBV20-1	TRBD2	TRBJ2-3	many	TGCAGTGCTAGAGTCGGGACTATGAGGGATACGCAGTATTTT	CSARVGTMRDTQYF
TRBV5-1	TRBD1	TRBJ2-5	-	TGCGCCAGCAGCTCCGACAGGGAGTTAGGAGAGACCCAGTACTTC	CASSSDRELGETQYF
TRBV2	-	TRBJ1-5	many	TGTGCCAGTCTGGACAGCTATAGCAATCAGCCCCAGCATTTT	CASLDSYSNQPQHF
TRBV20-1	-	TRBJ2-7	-	TGCAGTGCTACTCCCAGGACTGCCTACGAGCAGTACTTC	CSATPRTAYEQYF
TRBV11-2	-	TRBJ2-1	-	TGTGCCAGCAGCTCCCTGCTCGGTTCCTACAATGAGCAGTTCTTC	CASSSLLGSYNEQFF
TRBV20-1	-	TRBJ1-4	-	TGCAGTGCTGCAGAAAAGGGGAATGAAAAACTGTTTTTT	CSAAEKGNEKLFF
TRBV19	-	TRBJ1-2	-	TGTGCCAGTAGTATAGCGTTTACAGCTACTAACTATGGCTACACCTTC	CASSIAFTATNYGYTF
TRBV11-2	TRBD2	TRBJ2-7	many	TGTGCCAGCAGCCGCAAGCGGGACCAAACCTACGAGCAGTACTTC	CASSRKRDQTYEQYF
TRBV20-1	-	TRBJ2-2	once	TGCAGTGCCCCCCAGGAGGTCACCGGGGAGCTGTTTTTT	CSAPQEVTGELFF
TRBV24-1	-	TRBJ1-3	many	TGTGCCACCAGTGCGGGAGAGGGGATCTCTGGAAACACCATATATTTT	CATSAGEGISGNTIYF
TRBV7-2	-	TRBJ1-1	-	TGTGCCAGCAGCTTTCTCAGGGAAGCTTTCTTT	CASSFLREAFF
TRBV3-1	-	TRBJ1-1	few	TGTGCCAGCAGCGCCCGGGTAGGGAACACTGAAGCTTTCTTT	CASSARVGNTEAFF
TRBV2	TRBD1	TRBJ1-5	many	TGTGCCAGCAGAGCTACACGGGACAGGGTCTACAATCAGCCCCAGCATTTT	CASRATRDRVYNQPQHF
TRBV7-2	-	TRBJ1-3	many	TGTGCCAGCAGCCTCTGGTCCGGAGTTGACTCTGGAAACACCATATATTTT	CASSLWSGVDSGNTIYF
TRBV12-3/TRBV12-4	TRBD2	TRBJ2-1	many	TGTGCCAGCAGTTTAGTGGGGGGGTCTTACAATGAGCAGTTCTTC	CASSLVGGSYNEQFF
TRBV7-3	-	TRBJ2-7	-	TGCGCCAGCAGCCAAGTCAGGGACGAGCAGTACTTC	CASSQVRDEQYF